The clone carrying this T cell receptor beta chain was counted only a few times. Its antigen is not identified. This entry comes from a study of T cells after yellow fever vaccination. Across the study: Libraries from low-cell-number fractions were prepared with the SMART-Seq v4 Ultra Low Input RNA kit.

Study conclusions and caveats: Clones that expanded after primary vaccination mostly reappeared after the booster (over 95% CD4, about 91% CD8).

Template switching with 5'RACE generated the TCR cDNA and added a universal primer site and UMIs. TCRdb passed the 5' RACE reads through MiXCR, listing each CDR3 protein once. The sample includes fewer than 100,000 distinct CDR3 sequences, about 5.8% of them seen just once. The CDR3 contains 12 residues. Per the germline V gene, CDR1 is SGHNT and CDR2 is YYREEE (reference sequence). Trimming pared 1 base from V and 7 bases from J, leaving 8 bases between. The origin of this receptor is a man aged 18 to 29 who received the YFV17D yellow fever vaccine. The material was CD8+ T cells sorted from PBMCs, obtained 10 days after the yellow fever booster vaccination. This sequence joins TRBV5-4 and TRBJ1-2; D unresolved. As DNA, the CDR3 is TGTGCCAGCAGCTTGAATCCGCGTGGCTACACCTTC. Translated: CASSLNPRGYTF.